The 4 T cell receptor beta chains listed next were all sequenced from one sample in a study of cytomegalovirus exposure and HLA in healthy donors (dated by TCRdb to between 2016 and 2019). Library creation used the immunoSEQ multiplex PCR assay. For the multiplex PCR, a mixture combining 60 forward primers for TCR Vbeta segments and 13 reverse primers for TCR Jbeta segments was used. As stored in TCRdb, this immuneACCESS dataset retains in-frame rearrangements with V and J assigned. A fraction of the clones does not appear; measured against another copy, unresolved V genes explain less than half of the discrepancy, and the remainder lacks a known reason. This sample comprises 120,000 to 150,000 clones, over 75% of them detected only once. In total, the top ten clones hold over 2% of the sample. Sequencing was done on a sample of PBMCs. The receptor source for this set is a man aged 30 to 39 in good health and CMV-seronegative.

CDR3 nucleotides: TGTGCCAGTAGTTTTTTCGGGGAGCAGTACTTC. This encodes CASSFFGEQYF. V is TRBV19 and J is TRBJ2-7; D gene unclear. The CDR3 is made up of 11 amino acids. Germline CDR1 LNHDA, CDR2 SQIVND (reference sequence). V lost 5 bases and J 7 bases, leaving 9 bases between the germline ends.

The CDR3 sequence is CASSLGLSGAGEQYF. CDR3 in DNA: TGTGCCAGCAGCTTAGGTTTGTCAGGGGCTGGCGAGCAGTACTTC. The rearrangement joins TRBV7-9 to TRBJ2-7, with D perhaps matching TRBD1 (6 bases). Germline CDR1 reads SEHNR; CDR2 reads FQNEAQ (reference sequence). This CDR3 comprises 15 residues. The V end lost 1 base, the J end lost 6 bases, and 16 bases lay between the germline ends.

The chain carries TRBV5-6 and TRBJ2-7; TRBD1 might be the D (6 bases). There are 11 residues in the CDR3. V gave up 2 bases and J gave up 11 bases, with 11 bases separating them. Germline CDR1 and CDR2: SGHDT and YYEEEE. The CDR3 bases are TGTGCCAGCAGCTTACAGGGTGAGGAGTACTTC. It specifies CASSLQGEEYF.

This clone was detected only a few times. V is TRBV9 and J is TRBJ1-6; maybe TRBD1 (6 bases). Looked up from germline, CDR1 is SGDLS and CDR2 is YYNGEE. V was cut by 3 bases and J by 7 bases, with 11 bases left in between. CDR3 size: 14 residues. The CDR3 DNA reads as TGTGCCAGCAGCGACGGACAGCGAAATTCACCCCTCCACTTT. Translated, it gives CASSDGQRNSPLHF.